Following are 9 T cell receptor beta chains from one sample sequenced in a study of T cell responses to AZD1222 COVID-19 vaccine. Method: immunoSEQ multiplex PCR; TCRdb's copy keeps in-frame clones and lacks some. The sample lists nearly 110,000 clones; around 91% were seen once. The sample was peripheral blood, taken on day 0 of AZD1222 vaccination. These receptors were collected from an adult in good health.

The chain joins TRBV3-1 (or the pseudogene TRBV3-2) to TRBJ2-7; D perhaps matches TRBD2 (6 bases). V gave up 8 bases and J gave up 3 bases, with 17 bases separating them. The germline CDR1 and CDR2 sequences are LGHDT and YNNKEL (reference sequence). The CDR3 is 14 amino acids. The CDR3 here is CASSSGGTDYEQYF. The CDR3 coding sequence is TGTGCCAGCTCCTCTGGGGGGACGGACTACGAGCAGTACTTC.

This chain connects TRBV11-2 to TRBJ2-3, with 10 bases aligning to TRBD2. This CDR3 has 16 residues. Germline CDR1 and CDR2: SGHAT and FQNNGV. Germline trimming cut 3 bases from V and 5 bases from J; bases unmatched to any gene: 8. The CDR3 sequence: CASSLGVAGGLDTQYF. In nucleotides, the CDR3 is TGTGCCAGCAGCTTGGGTGTAGCGGGGGGCCTAGATACGCAGTATTTT.

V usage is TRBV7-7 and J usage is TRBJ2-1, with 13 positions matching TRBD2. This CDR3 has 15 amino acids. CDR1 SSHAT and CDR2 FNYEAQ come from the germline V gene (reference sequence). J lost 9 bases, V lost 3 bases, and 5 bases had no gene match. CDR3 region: CASSFTSGGASEQFF. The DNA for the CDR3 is TGTGCCAGCAGCTTTACTAGCGGGGGGGCAAGTGAGCAGTTCTTC.

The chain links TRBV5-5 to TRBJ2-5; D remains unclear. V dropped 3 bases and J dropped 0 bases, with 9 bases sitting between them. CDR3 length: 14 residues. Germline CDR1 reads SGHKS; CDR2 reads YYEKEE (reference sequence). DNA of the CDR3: TGTGCCAGCAGCTACTTGGGGAACCAAGAGACCCAGTACTTC. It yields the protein CASSYLGNQETQYF.

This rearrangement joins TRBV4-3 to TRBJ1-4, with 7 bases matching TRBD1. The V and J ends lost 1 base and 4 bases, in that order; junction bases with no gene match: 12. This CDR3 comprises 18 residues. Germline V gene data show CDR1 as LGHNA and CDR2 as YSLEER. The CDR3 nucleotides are TGCGCCAGCAGCCAAGCGGGACAGCCAGCAAGAAGTAATGAAAAACTGTTTTTT. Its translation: CASSQAGQPARSNEKLFF.

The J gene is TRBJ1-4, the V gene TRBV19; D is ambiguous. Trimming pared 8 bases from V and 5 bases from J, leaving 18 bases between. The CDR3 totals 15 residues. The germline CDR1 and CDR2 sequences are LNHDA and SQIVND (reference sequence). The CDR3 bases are TGTGCCAGTTCGGGCCAACGGAGCTCCAATGAAAAACTGTTTTTT. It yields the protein CASSGQRSSNEKLFF.

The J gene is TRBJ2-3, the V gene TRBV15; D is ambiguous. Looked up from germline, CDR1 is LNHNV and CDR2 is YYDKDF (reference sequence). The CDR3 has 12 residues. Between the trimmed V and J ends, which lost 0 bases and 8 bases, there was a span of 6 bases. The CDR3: CATSRDLATQYF. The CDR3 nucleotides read TGTGCCACCAGCAGAGATCTCGCTACGCAGTATTTT.

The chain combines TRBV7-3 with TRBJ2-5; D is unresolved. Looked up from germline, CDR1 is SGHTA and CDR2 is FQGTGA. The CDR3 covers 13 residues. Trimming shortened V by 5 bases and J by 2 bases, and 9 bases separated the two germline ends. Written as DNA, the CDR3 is TGTGCCAGCAGCGCCCATTTACAAGAGACCCAGTACTTC. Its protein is CASSAHLQETQYF.

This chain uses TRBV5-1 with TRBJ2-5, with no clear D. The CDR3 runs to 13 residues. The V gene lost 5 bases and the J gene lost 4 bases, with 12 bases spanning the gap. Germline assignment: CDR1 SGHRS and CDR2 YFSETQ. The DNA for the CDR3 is TGCGCCAGCAGACAGTCTGGTTCAGAGACCCAGTACTTC. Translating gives CASRQSGSETQYF.